This T cell receptor beta chain was obtained from a study of T cell responses to AZD1222 COVID-19 vaccine. CDR1 is MGHRA, CDR2 YSYEKL, per germline. The CDR3 consists of 15 residues. The ends were cut back, 4 bases at V and 7 bases at J, with 17 bases in the middle. As to this clone: Antigen: not known.

Study-wide results and caveats: The sample set comprised mostly white British donors with more females, and clonal diversity was possibly underestimated.

TCRdb's copy holds only in-frame clones and misses some; the assay was immunoSEQ multiplex PCR. The sample has 120,000 to 150,000 clones; around 91% are singletons. The chain uses TRBV4-1 and TRBJ2-1; maybe TRBD2 (6 bases). The TCR was taken from an adult who received the AZD1222 COVID-19 vaccine. The sample was peripheral blood, taken 28 days after the second AZD1222 dose. CDR3 nucleotides: TGCGCCAGCAGCCTGGAGGGACCGGCGGGAAATGAGCAGTTCTTC. Translation: CASSLEGPAGNEQFF.